These T cell receptor beta chains were read from a single sample in a study of cytomegalovirus exposure and HLA in healthy donors. Clones were sequenced by immunoSEQ multiplex PCR, and TCRdb holds only the in-frame ones, with some missing. The specimen's table records under 200,000 clones. The sequenced sample was PBMCs. The source is a woman between 18 and 29 years old in good health and CMV-seropositive. CDR3s leave out the opening cysteine and the closing phenylalanine or tryptophan.

j_call v_call cdr3_aa
NA TRBV11-2 ASSIDRAPYEQY
TRBJ1-1 TRBV6-5 ASRAIGNTEAF
TRBJ2-7 TRBV6-5 ASRGAGEWYEQY
TRBJ1-6 TRBV6-6 ASSSTGGVKNSPLH
TRBJ2-7 TRBV29-1 SGGQLYEQY
TRBJ2-7 TRBV5-1 ASSSLAGGSVEQY
TRBJ1-5 TRBV19 ASSIEDRGYNQPQH
TRBJ2-3 TRBV11-3 ASSSHGVVTDTQY
TRBJ2-7 TRBV19 ASSYKDSSYEQY
TRBJ2-7 TRBV7-9 ASLASGSYEQY
TRBJ2-3 TRBV19 ASSARLAGGGLDTQY
TRBJ1-1 TRBV30 AWSDLGGTEAF
TRBJ2-1 TRBV19 ASSIGTGMGYNEQF
TRBJ1-3 TRBV4-3 ASSQDAGGSGNTIY
TRBJ1-1 TRBV5-1 ASSLDRGWDTEAF
TRBJ1-4 TRBV6-1 ASSARTGGGEKLF
TRBJ2-1 TRBV7-2 ASSRAQGRTYNEQF
TRBJ1-2 TRBV20-1 SAGQGSGYT
TRBJ2-1 TRBV4-3 ASSPRTASGAGEQF
NA TRBV5-6 ASSFGWTSGSHEQY
TRBJ2-3 TRBV2 ASSEATSSSDTQY
TRBJ1-5 TRBV4-2 ASSHTRQGNNQPQH
TRBJ1-3 TRBV18 ASSGGGGASGNTIY
TRBJ2-1 TRBV11-3 ASSSGGKVEQF
TRBJ1-5 TRBV5-1 ASSFGGQGQPQH
TRBJ2-7 TRBV5-1 ASSYGLAPLRPQY
TRBJ1-5 TRBV18 ASSPLAWTGINQPQH
TRBJ1-2 TRBV25-1 ASSDPGQGNYGYT
TRBJ1-4 TRBV7-9 ASGRGGEKLF
TRBJ2-3 TRBV5-1 ASSNGHLTDTQY
TRBJ2-3 TRBV5-6 ASSKGSSTDTQY
TRBJ1-3 TRBV7-9 ASSSRGASGNTIY
TRBJ1-1 TRBV30 AWRFRAEAF
TRBJ2-7 TRBV5-1 ASSLGREGTYEQY
TRBJ1-2 TRBV9 ASSGKTGVLNGYT
TRBJ1-5 TRBV19 ASSISGVGQPQH
TRBJ2-7 TRBV30 AWSYRQGAER
TRBJ2-2 TRBV7-9 ASSFRGSANTGELF
TRBJ2-5 TRBV2 ASTLADTGWETQY
TRBJ1-4 TRBV18 ASSPGTGLGEKLF
TRBJ2-7 TRBV4-1 ASSQDRASYEQY
TRBJ1-2 TRBV7-9 ASSPPPHSNYGYT
TRBJ2-3 TRBV15 ATSRDRPSGGVFRQY
TRBJ2-5 TRBV27 ASSFRGGAMETQY
TRBJ2-3 TRBV5-1 ASSLAEQVVDTQY
TRBJ1-3 TRBV29-1 SVGQVSGGNTIY
TRBJ1-3 TRBV5-6 ASSLASGWGNTIY